These T cell receptor beta chains were read from a single sample in a study of CD8+CD57+ T cells in acquired aplastic anemia. MiXCR, run by TCRdb on the reads, gives a single entry per CDR3 protein. This sample yields around 290,000 distinct CDR3 sequences, of which approximately 58% are seen a single time; 1.3% belongs to the top ten. Sequencing was done on a sample of sorted CD4+, CD8+, or CD8+CD57+ T cells (not recorded which) from PBMCs. The receptors shown here come from a human donor with aplastic anemia. The CDR3 runs from the conserved cysteine through the conserved F or W. Each record gives: clone size, V gene, J gene, D gene, CDR3 DNA, CDR3 protein. The D gene is left open where the match is weak. Size values are once, few and many counts, or a class for expanded clones, and some rows have none.

clone_size: many; v_call: TRBV5-8; j_call: TRBJ2-2; d_call: .; cdr3_nt: TGTGCCAGCAGACAGGACTCGAACACCGGGGAGCTGTTTTTT; cdr3_aa: CASRQDSNTGELFF
clone_size: once; v_call: TRBV10-3; j_call: TRBJ2-1; d_call: .; cdr3_nt: TGTGCCATCGATCAGGGGCCTTACAATGAGCAGTTCTTC; cdr3_aa: CAIDQGPYNEQFF
clone_size: many; v_call: TRBV29-1; j_call: TRBJ1-1; d_call: .; cdr3_nt: TGCAGCGTTTCGGGGGTCGGGCAGGGAAGAGACACTGAAGCTTTCTTT; cdr3_aa: CSVSGVGQGRDTEAFF
clone_size: .; v_call: TRBV24-1; j_call: TRBJ1-1; d_call: .; cdr3_nt: TGTGCCACCAGTGCCCTGGGGGACACTGAAGCTTTCTTT; cdr3_aa: CATSALGDTEAFF
clone_size: .; v_call: TRBV10-3; j_call: TRBJ1-1; d_call: TRBD1; cdr3_nt: TGTGCCATCAACTCGGACAGGGAGGGTGAAGCTTTCTTT; cdr3_aa: CAINSDREGEAFF
clone_size: once; v_call: TRBV11-3; j_call: TRBJ2-5; d_call: .; cdr3_nt: TGTGCCAGCAGCTTAGACGGATCGAAAGAGACCCAGTACTTC; cdr3_aa: CASSLDGSKETQYF
clone_size: .; v_call: TRBV5-1; j_call: TRBJ2-5; d_call: TRBD2; cdr3_nt: TGCGCCAGCAGCGGAAGCGGGGGAGGCGGGGAGACCCAGTACTTC; cdr3_aa: CASSGSGGGGETQYF
clone_size: many; v_call: TRBV6-2/TRBV6-3; j_call: TRBJ2-7; d_call: .; cdr3_nt: TGTGCCAGCACCGAGGGGCTGAACGAGCAGTACTTC; cdr3_aa: CASTEGLNEQYF
clone_size: many; v_call: TRBV19; j_call: TRBJ1-2; d_call: TRBD1; cdr3_nt: TGTGCCAGTAGTCTCCGGGACAGGGAATTCTCCCGTGGCTACACCTTC; cdr3_aa: CASSLRDREFSRGYTF
clone_size: once; v_call: TRBV29-1; j_call: TRBJ1-1; d_call: TRBD1; cdr3_nt: TGCAGCGCTAGAGGGGGCAGGGGTTACACTGAAGCTTTCTTT; cdr3_aa: CSARGGRGYTEAFF
clone_size: .; v_call: TRBV10-3; j_call: TRBJ2-7; d_call: TRBD1; cdr3_nt: TGTGCCATCAGTGAGTCAGACCGGGACAGGGGGTACGAGCAGTACTTC; cdr3_aa: CAISESDRDRGYEQYF
clone_size: .; v_call: TRBV20-1; j_call: TRBJ2-1; d_call: .; cdr3_nt: TGCAGTGCTAGTCTGGGTAACGGTGAGCAGTTCTTC; cdr3_aa: CSASLGNGEQFF
clone_size: few; v_call: TRBV4-3; j_call: TRBJ2-3; d_call: TRBD2; cdr3_nt: TGCGCCAGCCGGGAGGGGGGACACACAGATACGCAGTATTTT; cdr3_aa: CASREGGHTDTQYF
clone_size: .; v_call: TRBV7-9; j_call: TRBJ1-2; d_call: TRBD1; cdr3_nt: TGTGCCAGTCAGTCCGACAGGGGTAATGGCTATGGCTACACCTTC; cdr3_aa: CASQSDRGNGYGYTF
clone_size: .; v_call: TRBV7-8; j_call: TRBJ2-5; d_call: .; cdr3_nt: TGTGCCAGCAGCTTTCGCGGGTCCCAGTACTTC; cdr3_aa: CASSFRGSQYF
clone_size: few; v_call: TRBV11-2; j_call: TRBJ2-3; d_call: .; cdr3_nt: TGTGCCAGCAGCGCAGGACTCGTGGGCACAGATACGCAGTATTTT; cdr3_aa: CASSAGLVGTDTQYF
clone_size: .; v_call: TRBV20-1; j_call: TRBJ1-2; d_call: .; cdr3_nt: TGCAGTGCGAGACCGACGAACTATGGCTACACCTTC; cdr3_aa: CSARPTNYGYTF
clone_size: .; v_call: TRBV7-2; j_call: TRBJ2-7; d_call: .; cdr3_nt: TGTGCCAGCAGCTTAGTGGGTGAATACGAGCAGTACTTC; cdr3_aa: CASSLVGEYEQYF
clone_size: few; v_call: TRBV7-8; j_call: TRBJ1-5; d_call: .; cdr3_nt: TGTGCCAGCAGCTTAGCCGACAATCAGCCCCAGCATTTT; cdr3_aa: CASSLADNQPQHF
clone_size: .; v_call: TRBV10-3; j_call: TRBJ2-7; d_call: .; cdr3_nt: TGTGCCATCAGTGCGGGGGAGCGCCTCGAGCAGTACTTC; cdr3_aa: CAISAGERLEQYF
clone_size: many; v_call: TRBV5-1; j_call: TRBJ2-7; d_call: .; cdr3_nt: TGCGCCAGCAGCTTGGCCGGGACGGCCGCCTACGAGCAGTACTTC; cdr3_aa: CASSLAGTAAYEQYF